What follows are 9 T cell receptor beta chains derived from one specimen sequenced in a study of blood T cell repertoires in COVID-19. Method: immunoSEQ multiplex PCR; TCRdb's copy keeps in-frame clones and lacks some. The sample consists of hundreds of thousands of clones, approximately 80% of them appearing once. Sequencing was carried out using PBMCs or T cells enriched from blood (not recorded which). The receptors derive from a man between 40 and 49 years old who had been exposed to COVID-19.

V and J are TRBV27 and TRBJ1-5; perhaps TRBD1 as D (5 bases). CDR1 MNHEY and CDR2 SMNVEV come from the germline V gene (reference sequence). V lost 10 bases and J 5 bases, leaving 18 bases between the germline ends. The length of the CDR3 is 14 residues. The CDR3 here is CATRPTATHQPQHF. In nucleotides, the CDR3 is TGTGCCACCAGACCGACAGCTACTCATCAGCCCCAGCATTTT.

The rearrangement uses TRBV5-8 and TRBJ2-1; 8 bases agree with TRBD1. The J segment lost 3 bases and the V segment lost 4 bases, leaving 6 bases of the junction unmatched. The CDR3 is 15 amino acids. Germline V lookup: CDR1 SGHTS, CDR2 YDEGEE. The CDR3 region has the DNA TGTGCCAGCAGCGAAGCCGGGACAGGCTACAATGAGCAGTTCTTC. Residues: CASSEAGTGYNEQFF.

The rearrangement joins TRBV5-1 to TRBJ2-3; 11 bases fit TRBD2. V lost 0 bases and J lost 5; bases outside the gene matches: 8. The CDR3 spans 17 residues. Germline V gene sequence: CDR1 SGHRS, CDR2 YFSETQ. The CDR3 DNA reads as TGCGCCAGCAGCTTGGGAGGCCTAGCGGGAGGAGGAGATACGCAGTATTTT. Translation: CASSLGGLAGGGDTQYF.

The table lists this clone with a count of one. The V and J genes are TRBV5-4 and TRBJ2-1, with 8 bases identical to TRBD2. The germline CDR1 and CDR2 sequences are SGHNT and YYREEE (reference sequence). J was trimmed by 2 bases and V by 6 bases; bases with no gene match: 10. This CDR3 has 16 residues. The CDR3 DNA reads TGTGCCAGCACCCCGGCCATCGGGGGGGCCTACAATGAGCAGTTCTTC. Its translation: CASTPAIGGAYNEQFF. Full variable domain (remainder filled in from reference TRBV5-4 and TRBJ2-1): ETGVTQSPTHLIKTRGQQVTLRCSSQSGHNTVSWYQQALGQGPQFIFQYYREEENGRGNFPPRFSGLQFPNYSSELNVNALELDDSALYLCASTPAIGGAYNEQFFGPGTRLTVL.

The chain is built from TRBV19 and TRBJ1-2, with 7 nucleotides matching TRBD1. From germline, CDR1 is LNHDA and CDR2 SQIVND (reference sequence). The CDR3 length is 13 residues. V shed 7 bases and J 3 bases; nucleotides not matched to a gene: 5. CDR3 bases: TGTGCCAGTACCACGCAGGGGGACTATGGCTACACCTTC. Translated, it gives CASTTQGDYGYTF.

The chain has TRBV4-1 and TRBJ2-2, with a weak D call TRBD2 (5 bases). CDR3 size: 16 residues. Germline values: CDR1 MGHRA, CDR2 YSYEKL. Trimming left V 1 base short and J 4 bases short, with 13 bases between. CDR3 sequence (DNA): TGCGCCAGCAGCCAAGTTCGGGGAATCGGCACCGGGGAGCTGTTTTTT. This gives the protein CASSQVRGIGTGELFF.

This clone was seen a handful of times. J is TRBJ2-1 and V is TRBV2; 11 bases are a match to TRBD2. CDR3 length: 13 amino acids. Trimming took 7 bases from V and 14 from J; bases not matched to a gene: 10. The V gene's germline CDR1 is SNHLY and CDR2 FYNNEI. CDR3 sequence (DNA): TGTGCCAGCAACTCAGATAGCGGGAGGGCAAAGTTCTTC. Encoded protein: CASNSDSGRAKFF.

This sequence joins TRBV7-9 and TRBJ2-5, with a weak D call TRBD2 (6 bases). Between the trimmed V and J ends, which lost 1 base and 1 base, there was a span of 10 bases. This CDR3 has 15 residues. CDR1 and CDR2 (germline): SEHNR, FQNEAQ (reference sequence). As DNA, the CDR3 is TGTGCCAGCAGCTTAGTTGCGGGGAGCCAAGAGACCCAGTACTTC. Amino acid sequence: CASSLVAGSQETQYF.

The chain has TRBV27 and TRBJ1-2, with D possibly matching TRBD1 (5 bases). The CDR3 loop spans 15 amino acids. Germline-derived CDR1 and CDR2 are MNHEY and SMNVEV (reference sequence). V was trimmed by 2 bases and J by 5 bases, leaving 15 bases between them. The CDR3 is CASSLRRGGGYGYTF. CDR3 DNA: TGTGCCAGCAGTTTAAGGAGGGGTGGGGGTTATGGCTACACCTTC.